This record looks at one T cell receptor beta chain sequence and its context. The record originates from a study of blood T cell repertoires in COVID-19. On the study more broadly: The samples span acute and convalescent COVID-19 from the United States, Italy and Spain. From T cells, B-cell-depleted T cells, or PBMCs came the material, which was cDNA or gDNA.

Original processing notes: Reference gene primer amplification yielded estimated nucleated cell counts. Clones were read by immunoSEQ multiplex PCR, and TCRdb kept only the in-frame ones, dropping some. V, J and clone size are those of that table, while D and trimming were read from the DNA. The sample carries roughly 100,000 clones, 78% recorded once. Germline V gene lookup returns CDR1 LNHDA and CDR2 SQIVND (reference sequence). V shed 4 bases, J shed 1 base, and the junction held 13 bases outside the gene matches. The CDR3 has 18 residues. Sequenced sample: peripheral blood. V gene TRBV19 combines with J gene TRBJ2-7; 10 positions agree with TRBD2. The origin of this receptor is a man aged 55 to 69 with active or convalescent COVID-19. CDR3 in DNA: TGTGCCAGTAGTACCCGGGCACTAGCGGGATCCTCTTCCTACGAGCAGTACTTC. Its protein is CASSTRALAGSSSYEQYF.